Following are 13 T cell receptor beta chains from one sample sequenced in a study of T cell repertoires and HLA-DP antigens. These receptors have no known antigen. Profiled with immunoSEQ multiplex PCR; TCRdb holds only in-frame clones, not every one. The sample records approximately 100,000 clones, around 86% being singletons. The sequencing sample was made of CD4+ T cells from PBMCs. Source of these receptors: a man aged 50-59 years in good health and CMV-seronegative.

The rearrangement links TRBV11-3 to TRBJ2-2; either TRBD1 or TRBD2 may supply D (6 bases each). V was clipped by 3 bases and J by 6 bases, with 17 bases between them. The CDR3 is made up of 16 amino acids. Looked up from germline, CDR1 is SGHNT and CDR2 is YENEEA. The DNA of the CDR3 is TGTGCCAGCAGCTTGAGGGGGGCGGGTATATCCGGGGAGCTGTTTTTT. Translating it yields CASSLRGAGISGELFF.

In its sample, this clone was seen a few times. The chain has TRBV11-1 and TRBJ1-6; tentative D call: TRBD1 (5 bases). Germline CDR1 and CDR2: SGHAT and FQDESV (reference sequence). Trimming stripped 4 bases from V and 6 bases from J, with 10 bases between. This CDR3 contains 14 residues. In DNA form, the CDR3 reads TGTGCCAGCAGCTCCCGGGACCCTAATTCACCCCTCCACTTT. Residues: CASSSRDPNSPLHF.

The chain links TRBV5-1 to TRBJ1-1; 8 nucleotides line up with TRBD1. The germline gives CDR1 SGHRS, CDR2 YFSETQ. CDR3 length: 14 residues. Unmatched junction bases numbered 6, after V lost 5 bases and J lost 3 bases. CDR3: CASSQGTGDTEAFF. CDR3 DNA sequence: TGCGCCAGCAGTCAGGGGACAGGAGACACTGAAGCTTTCTTT.

The chain employs TRBV7-9 and TRBJ2-1, with D possibly TRBD1 on 5 matching bases. Germline V CDR1 and CDR2: SEHNR, FQNEAQ (reference sequence). The CDR3 runs 13 residues. V lost 10 bases and J 5 bases, leaving 15 bases between the germline ends. The CDR3 loop is CAMQGTLNNEQFF. CDR3 nucleotides: TGTGCCATGCAGGGCACTCTAAACAATGAGCAGTTCTTC. Drawing the rest from reference TRBV7-9 and TRBJ2-1, the complete variable domain is DTGVSQNPRHKITKRGQNVTFRCDPISEHNRLYWYRQTLGQGPEFLTYFQNEAQLEKSRLLSDRFSAERPKGSFSTLEIQRTEQGDSAMYLCAMQGTLNNEQFFGPGTRLTVL.

This clone was counted a single time. The chain employs TRBV6-5 and TRBJ2-7, with 13 bases fitting TRBD2. Germline trimming cut 2 bases from V and 7 bases from J; bases unmatched to any gene: 8. Germline loops: CDR1 MNHEY, CDR2 SVGAGI. The CDR3 is 16 residues long. This CDR3 is CASSYGGTSGTREQYF. The CDR3 DNA sequence: TGTGCCAGCAGTTACGGGGGGACTAGCGGGACGAGGGAGCAGTACTTC.

The chain has TRBV19 and TRBJ1-1; perhaps TRBD1 as D (6 bases). V lost 2 bases and J lost 4, with 20 bases in between. The germline V gene has CDR1 LNHDA and CDR2 SQIVND (reference sequence). This CDR3 is built from 17 residues. The CDR3 protein is CASSISPGANRATEAFF. Written as DNA, the CDR3 is TGTGCCAGTAGTATAAGTCCCGGGGCAAACAGGGCCACTGAAGCTTTCTTT.

The chain uses TRBV5-1 and TRBJ2-1; D not resolved. The CDR3 runs 14 residues. Germline CDR1 reads SGHRS; CDR2 reads YFSETQ. V gave up 1 base and J gave up 4 bases, with 9 bases separating them. This chain's CDR3 is CASSLSQTYNEQFF. In DNA form, the CDR3 reads TGCGCCAGCAGCTTGTCTCAGACATACAATGAGCAGTTCTTC.

The J gene is TRBJ2-7, the V gene TRBV7-2, with a tentative D call TRBD2 (6 bases). The germline V gene encodes CDR1 SGHTA and CDR2 FQGNSA. This CDR3 comprises 15 residues. The ends were cut back, 0 bases at V and 7 bases at J, with 16 bases in the middle. As DNA, the CDR3 is TGTGCCAGCAGCTTAGCGAAGACTAGAATGGAAGAGCAGTACTTC. Translated: CASSLAKTRMEEQYF.

The gene calls are TRBV7-3 and TRBJ1-1; a weak D match, TRBD1 (6 bases). Trimming shortened V by 5 bases and J by 4 bases, and 14 bases separated the two germline ends. Germline lookup yields CDR1 SGHTA and CDR2 FQGTGA. The CDR3 has 14 amino acids. The CDR3 DNA is TGTGCCAGCAGCCCCAGGGTGGGGGCCACTGAAGCTTTCTTT. Translating it yields CASSPRVGATEAFF.

In nucleotides, the CDR3 is TGTGCCAGCAGTGAGACACGAGGGTCCTACAATGAGCAGTTCTTC. It translates to CASSETRGSYNEQFF. V and J are TRBV2 and TRBJ2-1; tentatively, D is TRBD2 (5 bases). The CDR3 has 15 residues. The germline CDR1 and CDR2 sequences are SNHLY and FYNNEI. Deletions cut 3 bases from V and 1 base from J, with 10 bases between.

The rearrangement joins TRBV5-8 to TRBJ2-7, with 8 positions matching TRBD2. The CDR3 has 18 residues. Germline V CDR1 and CDR2: SGHTS, YDEGEE. V lost 0 bases and J lost 6; bases outside the gene matches: 17. The chain's CDR3 is CASSLGIGGVQLLGEQYF. The CDR3 nucleotides are TGTGCCAGCAGCTTGGGTATCGGGGGGGTTCAACTGTTGGGCGAGCAGTACTTC. Full variable domain (remainder filled in from reference TRBV5-8 and TRBJ2-7): EAGVTQSPTHLIKTRGQQATLRCSPISGHTSVYWYQQALGLGLQFLLWYDEGEERNRGNFPPRFSGRQFPNYSSELNVNALELEDSALYLCASSLGIGGVQLLGEQYFGPGTRLTVT.

This chain joins TRBV6-4 and TRBJ2-5; D gene uncertain. CDR3 size: 9 residues. Germline V gives CDR1 MRHNA, CDR2 SNTAGT. V was shortened by 8 bases and J by 5 bases, with 3 bases between the two germline ends. The CDR3 spells CASPETQYF. CDR3 coding DNA: TGTGCCAGCCCGGAGACCCAGTACTTC.

V usage is TRBV5-1 and J usage is TRBJ1-3; 9 nucleotides agree with TRBD1. Trimming at V came to 4 bases and at J to 1 base, leaving 6 bases not matched to a gene. CDR1 SGHRS and CDR2 YFSETQ come from the germline V gene. The CDR3 is 16 residues long. In DNA, the CDR3 is TGCGCCAGCAGCCCAGCCGGGACAGGGTCTGGAAACACCATATATTTT. Amino acids: CASSPAGTGSGNTIYF.